This TCR beta chain was found in a study of response to subunit inactivated influenza vaccine (dated by TCRdb to the late 2010s). For the study in its entirety: The study used deep quantitative T cell receptor repertoire profiling to track responses to a trivalent subunit inactivated influenza vaccine. On the study overall, not on this receptor specifically: It was suggested by the authors that each seasonal influenza vaccination may recruit only a limited number of new T cells.

Library creation used RT-PCR. The sequencing machine was an Illumina HiSeq 2500. The public reads were reanalyzed by TCRdb: fastp trimming at Q25, MiXCR alignment, in-frame beta chains only. Records with the same CDR3 protein are collapsed into one entry carrying the most frequent genes and DNA. The table for this sample lists about 540,000 distinct CDR3 sequences; roughly a quarter of them were counted only once. The ten largest clonotypes hold 2.8% of the sample. Based on the germline V gene, the CDR1 and CDR2 sequences are SNHLY and FYNNEI. Deletion took 5 bases off V and 6 bases off J, with a span of 14 bases between the germline ends. CDR3 length: 13 amino acids, cysteine to phenylalanine. The DNA shown is the 39-base CDR3, in frame from base 1. As concerns this clonotype: Its antigen specificity is not known. No clone much larger than this one lies a single base away; base qualities are absent.

The data also belong to a second study, concerning T cells expressing NK-cell markers. The second publication reports: TCR beta cDNA libraries were made by 5'RACE template switching that added a universal primer site and unique molecular identifiers. In sorted CD3+CD56+NKG2C+, CD3+CD56+NKG2C- and CD3+CD56-NKG2C+ T-cell subsets from 7 to 9 donors, TCR beta-chain repertoires were profiled. Among the eight sequenced donors, only one was HCMV-seronegative, while the other seven were HCMV-seropositive. To restrict sorting to alphabetaTCR-expressing T cells, an anti-gammadeltaTCR antibody was added in several experiments. In about six donors, the dominant CD3+CD56+NKG2C+ clonotypes were found to rank among the top 10 CD8+ clonotypes and to make up about 1.0-7.0% of CD8+ T cells. Those dominant clonotypes were again the most abundant among CD3+CD56-NKG2C+ cells in several donors, at about 25-65%. It remained unclear whether the expanded NKG2C-expressing T cell clones were specific for HCMV antigens. The study sequenced eight donors, all healthy volunteers chosen at random: three men and five women. A commercial ELISA kit detecting HCMV-specific IgG in serum was used to determine HCMV serostatus. Peripheral blood mononuclear cells were isolated from blood by Ficoll density gradient centrifugation. CD4+ and CD8+ T cells were isolated from PBMC by magnetic immunoseparation with Miltenyi isolation kits. Synthesis of cDNA was primed from the TCR beta constant segment and was followed by two consecutive PCR amplification steps. Sequencing of the libraries produced 2 x 150 bp reads on Illumina HiSeq 2000/2500, MiSeq or NextSeq. MIGEC handled demultiplexing of the reads and grouping by UMI, while MiTCR was used to assemble and quantify clonotypes. Only TCR cDNA sequences supported by at least two reads were kept to exclude erroneous sequences. The tcR package was used for downstream repertoire analysis, with clonotypes matched between fractions based on CDR3 nucleotide sequence plus V segment. VDJmatch was used to annotate antigen specificity against VDJdb, with one amino acid substitution in CDR3 permitted.

The starting material was CD4+ T cells sorted from PBMCs, obtained 11 to 12 days after vaccination. The chain employs TRBV2 and TRBJ2-7; the D gene assignment is ambiguous. The source is a man between 45 and 60 years old who received an inactivated influenza vaccine. Donor details come from another sample of the same person, matched by shared clones. The CDR3 protein sequence reads: CASSIQRGVEQYF. The DNA sequence is given as TGTGCCAGCAGTATTCAACGCGGTGTCGAGCAGTACTTC.